Presented here are 2 T cell receptor beta chains from one specimen sequenced in a study of blood T cell repertoires in COVID-19. TCRdb keeps only in-frame clones here, not all; method: immunoSEQ multiplex PCR. The repertoire holds under 200,000 clones, with roughly 91% as singletons. Sequenced material: peripheral blood. These receptors were collected from a man in his forties or fifties who had recovered from COVID-19.

The chain has TRBV19 and TRBJ1-4; 11 nucleotides line up with TRBD1. The CDR3 runs to 14 residues. J lost 8 bases, V lost 5 bases, and 4 bases had no gene match. The germline V gene encodes CDR1 LNHDA and CDR2 SQIVND (reference sequence). The CDR3: CASSVDRGREKLFF. The CDR3 nucleotides read TGTGCCAGTAGTGTGGACAGGGGGCGAGAAAAACTGTTTTTT.

CDR3 amino acids: CASSSGRPGKGQPQHF. The CDR3 nucleotides are TGTGCCAGCAGCTCTGGGAGGCCGGGGAAAGGTCAGCCCCAGCATTTT. The gene calls are TRBV7-9 and TRBJ1-5; D uncertain. Trimming cost V 4 bases and J 6 bases, with 19 bases left between them. CDR1 is SEHNR, CDR2 FQNEAQ, per germline (reference sequence). CDR3 length: 16 amino acids.